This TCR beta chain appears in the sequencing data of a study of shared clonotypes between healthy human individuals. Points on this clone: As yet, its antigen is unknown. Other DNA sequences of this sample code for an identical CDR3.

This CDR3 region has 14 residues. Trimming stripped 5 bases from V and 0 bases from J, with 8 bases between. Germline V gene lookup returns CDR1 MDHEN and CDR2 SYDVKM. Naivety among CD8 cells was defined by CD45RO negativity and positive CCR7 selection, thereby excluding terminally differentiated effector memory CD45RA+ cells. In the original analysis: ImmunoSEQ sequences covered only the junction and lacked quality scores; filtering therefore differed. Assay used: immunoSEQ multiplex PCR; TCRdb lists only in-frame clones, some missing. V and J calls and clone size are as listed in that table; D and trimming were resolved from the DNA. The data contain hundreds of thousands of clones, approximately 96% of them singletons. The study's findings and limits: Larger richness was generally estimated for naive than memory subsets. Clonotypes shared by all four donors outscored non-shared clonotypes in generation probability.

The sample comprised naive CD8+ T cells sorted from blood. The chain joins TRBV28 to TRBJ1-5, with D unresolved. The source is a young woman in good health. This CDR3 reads CASSPEYSNQPQHF. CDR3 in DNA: TGTGCCAGCAGTCCCGAGTATAGCAATCAGCCCCAGCATTTT.